This T cell receptor (beta chain) was captured by sequencing in a study of shared clonotypes between healthy human individuals. General observations from the study: Rarefaction revealed incomplete sorted-subset sequencing despite large depth.

Germline V lookup: CDR1 SGHKS, CDR2 YYEKEE (reference sequence). The V and J ends lost 0 bases and 3 bases respectively, with 6 bases between them. This CDR3 is built from 13 residues. Data came from immunoSEQ multiplex PCR; TCRdb stores just in-frame clones and leaves some out. The sample records about 980,000 clones, about 80% being singletons. Points on this clone: The antigen is undetermined.

The sequence was obtained from a man between 18 and 29 years old in good health. Sequencing was performed on memory CD4+ T cells sorted from blood. As for subset: CD45RA-negative fraction. The chain joins TRBV5-5 to TRBJ1-2, with unresolved D. This chain's CDR3 is CASSLDTDYGYTF. The CDR3 region has the DNA TGTGCCAGCAGCTTGGACACGGACTATGGCTACACCTTC.